This TCR beta chain was captured by sequencing in a study of read filtering for tumor transcriptome and immune sequencing. Points from the study as a whole: Without single-read clonotypes, shared clonotype proportions correlated more between IR-seq and RNA-seq.

This clonotype was seen a few times. Its target is unknown. A much larger clone lies one base from this, so it may be a read error. CDR3 length: 15 amino acids. Germline values: CDR1 SGHRS, CDR2 YFSETQ. V was trimmed by 5 bases and J by 1 base, leaving 15 bases between them. Molecular barcoded adaptors covering alpha/delta and beta/gamma chains were used on roughly 400 ng RNA. TCRdb processed the reads anew with MiXCR; each CDR3 protein has one entry. The sample has more than 45,000 distinct CDR3 sequences; roughly 19% are singletons. The chain couples TRBV5-1 to TRBJ1-1; possibly TRBD1 for D (6 bases). The receptor was derived from a donor older than 35 with multiple myeloma. What was sequenced was a population of CD138-negative cells sorted from bone marrow. The CDR3 DNA sequence: TGCGCCAGCAGTTTGAGGGGGGGCGGGAACACTGAAGCTTTCTTT. Amino acid sequence: CASSLRGGGNTEAFF. The full variable domain, rest sourced from reference TRBV5-1 and TRBJ1-1, is KAGVTQTPRYLIKTRGQQVTLSCSPISGHRSVSWYQQTPGQGLQFLFEYFSETQRNKGNFPGRFSGRQFSNSRSEMNVSTLELGDSALYLCASSLRGGGNTEAFFGQGTRLTVV.